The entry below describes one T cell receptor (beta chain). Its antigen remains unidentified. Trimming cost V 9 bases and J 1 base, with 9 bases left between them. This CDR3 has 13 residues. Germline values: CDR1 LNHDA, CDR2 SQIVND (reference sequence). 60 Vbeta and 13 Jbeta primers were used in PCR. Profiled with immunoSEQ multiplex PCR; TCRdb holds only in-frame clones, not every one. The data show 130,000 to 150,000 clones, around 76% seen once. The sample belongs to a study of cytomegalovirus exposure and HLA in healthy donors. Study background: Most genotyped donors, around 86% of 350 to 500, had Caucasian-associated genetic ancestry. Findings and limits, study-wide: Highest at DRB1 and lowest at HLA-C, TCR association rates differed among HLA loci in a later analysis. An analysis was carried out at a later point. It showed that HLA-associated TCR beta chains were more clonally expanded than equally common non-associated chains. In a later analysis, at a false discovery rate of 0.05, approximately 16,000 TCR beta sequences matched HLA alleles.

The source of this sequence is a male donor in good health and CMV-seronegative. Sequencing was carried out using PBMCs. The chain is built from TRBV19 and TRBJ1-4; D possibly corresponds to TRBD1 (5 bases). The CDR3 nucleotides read TGTGCCAGCGCAGGGTTAACTAATGAAAAACTGTTTTTT. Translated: CASAGLTNEKLFF.